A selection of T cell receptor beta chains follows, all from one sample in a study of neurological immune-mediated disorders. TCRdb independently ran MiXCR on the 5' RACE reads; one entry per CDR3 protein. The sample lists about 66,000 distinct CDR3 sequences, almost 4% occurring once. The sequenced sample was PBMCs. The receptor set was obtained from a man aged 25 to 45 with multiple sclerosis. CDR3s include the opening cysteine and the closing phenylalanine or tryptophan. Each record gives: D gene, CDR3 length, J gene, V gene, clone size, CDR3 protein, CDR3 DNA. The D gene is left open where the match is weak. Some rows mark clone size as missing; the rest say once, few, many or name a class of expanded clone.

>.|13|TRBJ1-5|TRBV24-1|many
CATEAGSNQPQHF
TGTGCCACCGAGGCCGGTAGCAATCAGCCCCAGCATTTT
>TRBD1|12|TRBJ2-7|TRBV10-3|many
CATTGLSYEQYF
TGTGCCACGACAGGGCTGTCCTACGAGCAGTACTTC
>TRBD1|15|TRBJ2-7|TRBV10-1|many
CASRNKGDSGYEQYF
TGCGCCAGCAGGAACAAAGGGGACAGCGGCTACGAGCAGTACTTC
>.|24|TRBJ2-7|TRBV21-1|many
CASSKALRTGKPCGGLMLFYEQYF
TGTGCCAGCAGCAAAGCGCTTAGGACAGGGAAACCTTGCGGGGGCCTCATGTTGTTCTACGAGCAGTACTTC
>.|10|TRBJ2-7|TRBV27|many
CASSLYEQYF
TGTGCCAGCAGTTTGTACGAGCAGTACTTC
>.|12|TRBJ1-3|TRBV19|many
CATSGQGNTIYF
TGTGCCACCTCCGGACAGGGAAACACCATATATTTT
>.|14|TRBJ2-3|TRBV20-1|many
CSARLVRTTDTQYF
TGCAGTGCTAGACTCGTGAGGACCACAGATACGCAGTATTTT
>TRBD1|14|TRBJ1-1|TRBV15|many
CATSRDRGSTEAFF
TGTGCCACCAGCAGGGACAGGGGGAGCACTGAAGCTTTCTTT
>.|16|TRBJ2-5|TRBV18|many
CASSPLRNYLGETQYF
TGTGCCAGCTCACCACTTAGAAACTACCTCGGAGAGACCCAGTACTTC
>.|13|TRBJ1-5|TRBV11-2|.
CASSLEINQPQHF
TGTGCCAGCAGCCTGGAAATCAATCAGCCCCAGCATTTT
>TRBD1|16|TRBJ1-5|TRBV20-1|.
CSARSGTGPINQPQNF
TGCAGTGCTAGATCCGGGACAGGACCGATCAATCAGCCCCAGAATTTT
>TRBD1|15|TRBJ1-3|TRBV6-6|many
CASSSGQGYGNTIYF
TGTGCCAGCAGTTCGGGACAGGGTTACGGAAACACCATATATTTT
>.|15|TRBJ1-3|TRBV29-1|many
CSVDVGSTGGNTIYF
TGCAGCGTTGATGTGGGATCGACAGGTGGAAACACCATATATTTT
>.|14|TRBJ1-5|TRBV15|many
CATSRDRGYQPQHF
TGTGCCACCAGCAGAGATCGGGGGTATCAGCCCCAGCATTTT
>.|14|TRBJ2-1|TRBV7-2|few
CASSPIGLSHEQFF
TGTGCCAGCAGCCCCATTGGGTTGTCGCATGAGCAGTTCTTC
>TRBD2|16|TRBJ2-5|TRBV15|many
CATDSTVAGGGETQYF
TGTGCCACGGACTCAACAGTAGCGGGGGGCGGGGAGACCCAGTACTTC
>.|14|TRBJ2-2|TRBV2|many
CASSVLNDRGELFF
TGTGCCAGCAGTGTCCTAAATGACCGCGGGGAGCTGTTTTTT
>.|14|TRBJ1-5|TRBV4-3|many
CASSQDEGMKPQHF
TGCGCCAGCAGCCAAGATGAGGGGATGAAGCCCCAGCATTTT
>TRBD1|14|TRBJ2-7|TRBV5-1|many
CASSLYRGVDEQYF
TGCGCCAGCAGCTTATACAGGGGAGTCGACGAGCAGTACTTC
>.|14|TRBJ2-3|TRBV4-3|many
CASSQDLGTAAQYF
TGCGCCAGCAGCCAAGATCTAGGGACTGCGGCGCAGTATTTT
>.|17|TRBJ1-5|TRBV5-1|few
CASSLVPASASNQPQNF
TGCGCCAGCAGCTTGGTCCCAGCTTCAGCCTCGAATCAGCCCCAGAATTTT
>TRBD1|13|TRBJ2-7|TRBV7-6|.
CASSLRTGEEQYF
TGTGCCAGCAGCTTAAGGACAGGAGAAGAGCAGTACTTC
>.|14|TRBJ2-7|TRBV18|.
CASSPPSGSYEQYF
TGTGCCAGCTCACCACCCTCTGGTTCGTACGAGCAGTACTTC
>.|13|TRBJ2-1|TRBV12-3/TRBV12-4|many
CASSPPLWNEQFF
TGTGCCAGCAGTCCACCACTTTGGAATGAGCAGTTCTTC
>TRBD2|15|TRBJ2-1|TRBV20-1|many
CSARAASGGYNEQFF
TGCAGTGCTAGAGCGGCTAGCGGAGGCTACAATGAGCAGTTCTTC
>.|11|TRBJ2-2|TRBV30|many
CAWGTLGELFF
TGTGCCTGGGGTACCCTCGGGGAGCTGTTTTTT
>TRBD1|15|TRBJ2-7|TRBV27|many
CASSTTGSYVYEQYF
TGTGCCAGCAGTACGACAGGGTCATATGTCTACGAGCAGTACTTC
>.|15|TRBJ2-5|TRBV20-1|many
CSASPANTIQETQYF
TGCAGTGCTAGTCCCGCTAATACGATCCAAGAGACCCAGTACTTC
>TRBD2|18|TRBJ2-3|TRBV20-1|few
CSARRLAGGSALGDTQYF
TGCAGTGCTAGGAGACTAGCGGGGGGGTCAGCGTTGGGAGATACGCAGTATTTT
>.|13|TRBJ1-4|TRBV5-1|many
CASSLDANEKLFF
TGCGCCAGCAGCTTGGATGCTAATGAAAAACTGTTTTTT
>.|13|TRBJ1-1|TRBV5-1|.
CASSLSAGTEAFF
TGCGCCAGCAGCTTGAGTGCGGGTACTGAAGCTTTCTTT
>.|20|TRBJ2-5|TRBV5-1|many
CASSLAFGSVRGNYQETQYF
TGCGCCAGCAGCTTAGCCTTCGGGTCCGTGAGGGGGAATTACCAAGAGACCCAGTACTTC
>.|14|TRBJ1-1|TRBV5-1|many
CASSSQGQNTEAFF
TGCGCCAGCAGCTCGCAGGGGCAGAACACTGAAGCTTTCTTT
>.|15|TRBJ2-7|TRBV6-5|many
CASSRVNAGDGEQYF
TGTGCCAGCAGTAGGGTGAATGCAGGGGATGGCGAGCAGTACTTC
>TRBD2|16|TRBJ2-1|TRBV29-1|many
CSVEEGSGGTYNEQFF
TGCAGCGTTGAAGAGGGTAGCGGGGGGACCTACAATGAGCAGTTCTTC
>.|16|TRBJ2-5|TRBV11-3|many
CASSLDGREGDQTQYF
TGTGCCAGCAGCTTAGACGGACGGGAAGGGGACCAGACCCAGTACTTC
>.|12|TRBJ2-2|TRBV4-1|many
CASRPGGGELFF
TGCGCCAGCAGGCCCGGTGGCGGGGAGCTGTTTTTT
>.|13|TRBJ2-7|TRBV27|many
CASSFGIRDEQYF
TGTGCCAGCAGTTTTGGGATCAGGGACGAGCAGTACTTC
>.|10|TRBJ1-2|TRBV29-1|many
CSVLGYGYTF
TGCAGCGTTTTGGGGTATGGCTACACCTTC
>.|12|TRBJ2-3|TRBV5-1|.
CASSTGPDTQYF
TGTGCCAGCAGCACGGGACCAGATACGCAGTATTTT
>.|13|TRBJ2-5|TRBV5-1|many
CASSAGWEETQYF
TGCGCCAGCAGCGCCGGATGGGAGGAGACCCAGTACTTC
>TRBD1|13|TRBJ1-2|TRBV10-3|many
CAISESTGGGYTF
TGTGCCATCAGTGAGTCGACAGGGGGCGGCTACACCTTC
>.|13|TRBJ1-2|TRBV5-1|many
CASSLGGAGGYTF
TGCGCCAGCAGCTTGGGAGGGGCCGGCGGCTACACCTTC
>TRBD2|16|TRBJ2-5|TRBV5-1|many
CASSLNGGGASETQYF
TGCGCCAGCAGCTTGAATGGCGGGGGGGCCTCAGAGACCCAGTACTTC
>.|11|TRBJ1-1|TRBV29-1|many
CSVLSQTEAFF
TGCAGCGTTCTATCGCAGACTGAAGCTTTCTTT
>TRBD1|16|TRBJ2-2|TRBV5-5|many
CASSLSRDRPTGELFF
TGTGCCAGCAGCTTATCCCGGGACAGGCCCACCGGGGAGCTGTTTTTT
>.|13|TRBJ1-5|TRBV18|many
CASSLGQNQPQHF
TGTGCCAGCTCACTAGGACAGAATCAGCCCCAGCATTTT
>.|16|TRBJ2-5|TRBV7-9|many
CASSLVLSEFGETQYF
TGTGCCAGCAGCTTAGTCCTTTCGGAGTTCGGAGAGACCCAGTACTTC
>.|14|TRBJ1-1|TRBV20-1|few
CSARKQKGNTEAFF
TGCAGTGCTAGAAAACAAAAGGGGAACACTGAAGCTTTCTTT
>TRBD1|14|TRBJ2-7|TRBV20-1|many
CSARDRESPYEQYF
TGCAGTGCGAGAGACAGGGAGTCCCCCTACGAGCAGTACTTC
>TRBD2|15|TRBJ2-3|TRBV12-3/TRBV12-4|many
CASSLGLAATDTQYF
TGTGCCAGCAGTTTGGGACTAGCGGCGACAGATACGCAGTATTTT
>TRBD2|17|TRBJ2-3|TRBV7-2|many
CASSLVAGGSSTDTQYF
TGTGCCAGCAGCTTAGTAGCGGGGGGCTCTAGCACAGATACGCAGTATTTT
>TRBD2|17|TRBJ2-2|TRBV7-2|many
CASTPTGLEVGTGELFF
TGTGCCAGCACCCCCACCGGACTAGAAGTAGGCACCGGGGAGCTGTTTTTT
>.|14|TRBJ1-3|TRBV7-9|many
CASSLYGAGNTIYF
TGTGCCAGCAGCTTATACGGGGCTGGAAACACCATATATTTT
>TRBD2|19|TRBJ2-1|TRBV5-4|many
CASSPPAWGGGSSYNEQFF
TGTGCCAGCAGCCCACCAGCGTGGGGCGGCGGGAGCTCCTACAATGAGCAGTTCTTC
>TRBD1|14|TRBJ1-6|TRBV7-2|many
CASSLDRGYSPLNF
TGTGCCAGCAGCTTAGACAGGGGTTATTCACCCCTCAACTTT
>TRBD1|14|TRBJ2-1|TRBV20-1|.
CSASEGAGYNEQFF
TGCAGTGCTAGTGAGGGGGCGGGTTACAATGAGCAGTTCTTC
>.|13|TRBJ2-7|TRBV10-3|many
CAISERPVFEQYF
TGTGCCATCAGTGAACGGCCGGTGTTCGAGCAGTACTTC
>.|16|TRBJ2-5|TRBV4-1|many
CASSHPVVAGQETQYF
TGCGCCAGCAGCCACCCAGTGGTGGCAGGGCAAGAGACCCAGTACTTC